This T cell receptor (beta chain) was retrieved from a study of response to subunit inactivated influenza vaccine. The trim removed 2 bases at V and 8 bases at J, leaving 9 bases unmatched. Germline V gene lookup returns CDR1 MNHEY and CDR2 SVGAGI. This CDR3 region has 16 residues. TCRdb reprocessed the RT-PCR reads via MiXCR and lists one record per CDR3 protein. Of 530,000 or so distinct CDR3 sequences in the sample, approximately 12% were seen once. This sequence was found in a man aged 45 to 65 who received an inactivated influenza vaccine. The genes are TRBV6-5 and TRBJ2-1; 10 positions agree with TRBD2. The sequences come from PBMCs from blood, collected on the day of vaccination. Here the CDR3 reads CASSYSLAGVHDEQFF. The CDR3 DNA sequence: TGTGCCAGCAGTTACAGTCTAGCGGGAGTACATGATGAGCAGTTCTTC.